This passage covers 22 T cell receptor beta chains from one sample sequenced in a study of cytomegalovirus exposure and HLA in healthy donors. PCR amplification relied on 60 Vbeta primers (plus 13 Jbeta primers). Clones were read by immunoSEQ multiplex PCR, and TCRdb kept only the in-frame ones, dropping some. The table lists around 61,000 clones, about 80% of them singletons. Material: PBMCs. These receptors were taken from a man aged 35 to 55 in good health and CMV-seronegative.

The rearrangement joins TRBV5-6 to TRBJ1-6; 7 bases align to TRBD1. The CDR3 extends over 14 amino acids. V shed 4 bases, J shed 11 bases, and the junction held 9 bases outside the gene matches. The germline CDR1 and CDR2 sequences are SGHDT and YYEEEE. CDR3 DNA sequence: TGTGCCAGCAGCCCCGGGACAGCGGATCCACCCCTCCACTTT. Protein sequence: CASSPGTADPPLHF.

The V gene is TRBV2, the J gene TRBJ2-2; 7 positions agree with TRBD2. The germline V gene has CDR1 SNHLY and CDR2 FYNNEI. V shed 5 bases, J shed 3 bases, and the junction held 6 bases outside the gene matches. The CDR3 sequence is 15 residues long. CDR3 residues: CASSQNRGDTGELFF. CDR3 in DNA: TGTGCCAGCAGTCAAAATCGGGGGGACACCGGGGAGCTGTTTTTT.

This sequence joins TRBV7-8 and TRBJ1-6; TRBD1 is a possible D gene (5 bases). The CDR3 spans 13 residues. In germline, CDR1 is SGHVS, CDR2 FQNEAQ. V lost 1 base and J lost 13, with 11 bases in between. DNA of the CDR3: TGTGCCAGCAGCTTAGAAAGGGGCCGTCCCCTCCACTTT. Amino acids: CASSLERGRPLHF.

The V call is TRBV5-4, the J call TRBJ2-3; D is perhaps TRBD2 (7 bases). Per germline, CDR1 SGHNT and CDR2 YYREEE (reference sequence). This CDR3 has 16 amino acids. With 0 bases removed from V and 4 bases from J, the gap between germline ends came to 15 bases. CDR3 in DNA: TGTGCCAGCAGCTTGGCCCTCGGGGGGCGCTCAGATACGCAGTATTTT. Its translation: CASSLALGGRSDTQYF.

This clone was recorded once. This sequence joins TRBV5-1 and TRBJ2-5; D unresolved. The CDR3 has 11 residues. V dropped 1 base and J dropped 10 bases, with 8 bases sitting between them. Germline CDR1 and CDR2: SGHRS and YFSETQ. CDR3 sequence reads: CASSLIRVQYF. The CDR3 bases are TGCGCCAGCAGCTTGATACGGGTCCAGTACTTC.

This rearrangement joins TRBV30 to TRBJ1-6; possibly TRBD1 for D (6 bases). Trimming shortened V by 5 bases and J by 5 bases, and 10 bases separated the two germline ends. The CDR3 is made up of 13 amino acids. Germline-derived CDR1 and CDR2 are GTSNPN and SVGIG (reference sequence). This CDR3 is CAWVTGNNSPLHF. The CDR3 DNA reads as TGTGCCTGGGTTACAGGGAATAATTCACCCCTCCACTTT.

This chain connects TRBV5-1 to TRBJ2-5, with 8 bases that match TRBD1. The CDR3 consists of 14 residues. V shed 0 bases and J 4 bases; nucleotides not matched to a gene: 2. Germline CDR1 SGHRS, CDR2 YFSETQ. CDR3 in amino acids: CASSLGTGSETQYF. The DNA for the CDR3 is TGCGCCAGCAGCTTGGGGACAGGGTCAGAGACCCAGTACTTC.

V gene TRBV4-3 combines with J gene TRBJ2-1; 9 bases are a match to TRBD2. The ends lost 0 bases at V and 9 bases at J; junction bases unmatched: 9. CDR3 size: 16 residues. Germline assignment: CDR1 LGHNA and CDR2 YSLEER. In DNA, the CDR3 is TGCGCCAGCAGCCAAGACGTCGGGCGGGGGGGTGGTGAGCAGTTCTTC. This translates into CASSQDVGRGGGEQFF.

The chain uses TRBV7-6 and TRBJ1-6; D remains unclear. Germline assignment: CDR1 SGHVS and CDR2 FNYEAQ. Trimming shortened V by 10 bases and J by 6 bases, and 13 bases separated the two germline ends. The CDR3 is 13 amino acids. Written as DNA, the CDR3 is TGTGCCACGAGCATGGCGGGTAATTCACCCCTCCACTTT. This sequence encodes CATSMAGNSPLHF.

This chain connects TRBV7-9 to TRBJ2-3, with TRBD2 matching over 8 bases. J gave up 3 bases and V 10 bases, and 24 bases lay outside the gene matches. The germline V gene has CDR1 SEHNR and CDR2 FQNEAQ (reference sequence). The CDR3 loop spans 19 amino acids. CDR3 in amino acids: CATLGGGLKGPLRTDTQYF. The CDR3 DNA sequence: TGTGCCACCTTGGGCGGGGGGCTTAAGGGCCCGCTTCGGACAGATACGCAGTATTTT.

This clone was observed a few times. As DNA, the CDR3 is TGTGCCAGCAGCACGACGGGTGAAGCTTTCTTT. Its translation is CASSTTGEAFF. This sequence joins TRBV6-1 and TRBJ1-1, with no clear D. Trimming removed 6 bases at V and 7 bases at J, with 9 bases between. Germline-derived CDR1 and CDR2 are MNHNS and SASEGT. The CDR3 runs to 11 residues.

This clone turned up a few times. V and J are TRBV6-5 and TRBJ1-1; 7 bases align to TRBD1. The V gene end was trimmed by 6 bases and the J gene end by 5 bases; junction bases not matched to a gene: 9. This CDR3 region has 14 residues. Per germline, CDR1 MNHEY and CDR2 SVGAGI. The DNA for the CDR3 is TGTGCCAGCAGGAGGGGGCCAGACGTGACTGAAGCTTTCTTT. It yields the protein CASRRGPDVTEAFF.

This chain joins TRBV30 and TRBJ1-1, with a weak D call TRBD1 (5 bases). Germline assignment: CDR1 GTSNPN and CDR2 SVGIG (reference sequence). V was shortened by 8 bases and J by 4 bases, with 17 bases between the two germline ends. This CDR3 contains 13 residues. CDR3 in amino acids: CAGNKGEGTEAFF. CDR3 bases: TGTGCCGGGAACAAAGGGGAGGGCACTGAAGCTTTCTTT.

The chain couples TRBV30 to TRBJ1-1; the D gene is possibly TRBD1 (5 bases). The CDR3 sequence is 12 residues long. Germline CDR1 is GTSNPN and CDR2 is SVGIG (reference sequence). V shed 7 bases and J shed 5 bases, with 14 bases lying between them. CDR3 nucleotides: TGTGCCTTAACTCGGGGGGGGACTGAAGCTTTCTTT. This translates into CALTRGGTEAFF.

This clone was found a few times. This sequence joins TRBV5-4 and TRBJ2-5; D may be TRBD2 (6 bases). Germline V CDR1 and CDR2: SGHNT, YYREEE (reference sequence). V was clipped by 1 base and J by 3 bases, with 13 bases between them. The CDR3 loop spans 15 amino acids. CDR3 nucleotides: TGTGCCAGCAGCTTGAGGGCGTGGGGGGAAGAGACCCAGTACTTC. Protein product: CASSLRAWGEETQYF. Supplemented by reference TRBV5-4 and TRBJ2-5, the full variable domain reads ETGVTQSPTHLIKTRGQQVTLRCSSQSGHNTVSWYQQALGQGPQFIFQYYREEENGRGNFPPRFSGLQFPNYSSELNVNALELDDSALYLCASSLRAWGEETQYFGPGTRLLVL.

The rearrangement uses TRBV29-1 and TRBJ2-1, with 14 positions matching TRBD2. The CDR3 runs to 16 residues. Germline CDR1 reads SQVTM; CDR2 reads ANQGSEA. V lost 7 bases to trimming and J lost 3 bases; unmatched junction nucleotides: 8. The CDR3 nucleotides are TGCAGCGCTCTTGGACTAGCGGGGGGCAACTACAATGAGCAGTTCTTC. Translated: CSALGLAGGNYNEQFF.

This clone came up a few times. V and J are TRBV6-1 and TRBJ2-7; TRBD1 is a possible D gene (6 bases). The CDR3 is 15 residues long. Germline V gene lookup returns CDR1 MNHNS and CDR2 SASEGT. Trimming left V 1 base short and J 2 bases short, with 12 bases between. The CDR3 DNA reads TGTGCCAGCAGTGAAGTGAGGACAGCTACCTACGAGCAGTACTTC. Translation gives CASSEVRTATYEQYF.

The table lists this clone with a count of one. The chain combines TRBV11-3 with TRBJ2-1; D is unclear. The germline V and J ends were trimmed by 0 bases and 4 bases, with 10 bases remaining between them. This CDR3 region has 15 residues. Germline loops: CDR1 SGHNT, CDR2 YENEEA. This CDR3 reads CASSLDFGSYNEQFF. For the CDR3, the DNA is TGTGCCAGCAGCTTAGATTTTGGCAGTTACAATGAGCAGTTCTTC.

The chain is built from TRBV12-5 and TRBJ2-1; TRBD1 is a possible D gene (5 bases). From germline, CDR1 is LGHNT and CDR2 FRNRAP. With 5 bases removed from V and 2 bases from J, the gap between germline ends came to 7 bases. The CDR3 spans 13 residues. For the CDR3, the DNA is TGTGCTAGTGGTATGACAGCCTACAATGAGCAGTTCTTC. Its protein is CASGMTAYNEQFF. Full variable domain (remainder filled in from reference TRBV12-5 and TRBJ2-1): DARVTQTPRHKVTEMGQEVTMRCQPILGHNTVFWYRQTMMQGLELLAYFRNRAPLDDSGMPKDRFSAEMPDATLATLKIQPSEPRDSAVYFCASGMTAYNEQFFGPGTRLTVL.

The J gene is TRBJ1-2, the V gene TRBV6-5; 10 bases match TRBD1. The CDR3 is made up of 13 amino acids. The germline V gene has CDR1 MNHEY and CDR2 SVGAGI. Unmatched junction bases numbered 5, after V lost 7 bases and J lost 6 bases. In DNA, the CDR3 is TGTGCCAGCACGGGGACAGGGGTAAATGGCTACACCTTC. Its protein product is CASTGTGVNGYTF.

This chain connects TRBV7-9 to TRBJ1-4, with no clear D. The germline V gene has CDR1 SEHNR and CDR2 FQNEAQ (reference sequence). The CDR3 totals 14 residues. V shed 7 bases and J shed 5 bases, with 14 bases lying between them. This CDR3 reads CASNWAGKNEKLFF. The CDR3 nucleotides are TGTGCCAGCAATTGGGCGGGGAAGAATGAAAAACTGTTTTTT.

A few counts support this clone. V usage is TRBV6-1 and J usage is TRBJ1-5, with a weak D call TRBD1 (6 bases). V shed 5 bases and J shed 5 bases, with 13 bases lying between them. Germline CDR1 is MNHNS and CDR2 is SASEGT. CDR3 length: 14 residues. The CDR3 DNA reads TGTGCCAGCAGTACCGGACAGATCGATCAGCCCCAGCATTTT. As protein: CASSTGQIDQPQHF.